The next 25 T cell receptor beta chains were all read from a single sample in a study of blood T cells in healthy people across ages (dated by TCRdb to between 2014 and 2016). The library was generated by 5' RACE. Sequencing was performed on an Illumina HiSeq 2500. A second roughly 7 to 12 cycle PCR used a sample-barcoded 5' primer and a J-beta primer mix. TCRdb reworked the public reads: Q25 trimming with fastp, MiXCR clone assembly, productive beta chains retained. Entries that share a CDR3 protein sequence are merged under the most common genes and DNA. This sample has 650,000 to 700,000 distinct CDR3 sequences in its table, and roughly half of those were observed once. Roughly 13% of the sample is in the top ten clones. Sequencing input: blood. These receptors were taken from a woman older than 75 in good health.

The rearrangement links TRBV6-2 or TRBV6-3 to TRBJ2-5; 11 bases align to TRBD2. The DNA end is more similar to TRBJ2-7, so the J call may be wrong. This CDR3 spans 14 amino acids. Germline-derived CDR1 and CDR2 are MNHEY and SVGEGT. CDR3 DNA sequence: TGTGCCAGCAGCGCTAGCGGGAGGATGTACGAGCAGTACTTC. Protein product: CASSASGRMYEQYF.

In the case of this clonotype: A read error may explain this, as a much larger clone is one base away. The rearrangement links TRBV5-5 to TRBJ2-5; 10 bases line up with TRBD2. The last part of the DNA fits TRBJ2-7 better; the J call may be wrong. CDR1 SGHKS and CDR2 YYEKEE come from the germline V gene (reference sequence). The CDR3 has 15 residues. The CDR3 region has the DNA TGTGCCTGCAGCTCCACTAGCGGGACGTCATACGAGCAGTACTTC. It is translated as CACSSTSGTSYEQYF.

In its sample, this clonotype was seen many times. J is TRBJ2-6 and V is TRBV28; tentative D call: TRBD2 (6 bases). V lost 1 base and J 2 bases, leaving 6 bases between the germline ends. The CDR3 consists of 15 residues. CDR1 and CDR2 (germline): MDHEN, SYDVKM. CDR3 protein: CASSLSGAGANVLTF. CDR3 bases: TGTGCCAGCAGTTTATCGGGAGCTGGGGCCAACGTCCTGACTTTC. Complete variable domain (other parts from reference TRBV28 and TRBJ2-6): DVKVTQSSRYLVKRTGEKVFLECVQDMDHENMFWYRQDPGLGLRLIYFSYDVKMKEKGDIPEGYSVSREKKERFSLILESASTNQTSMYLCASSLSGAGANVLTFGAGSRLTVL.

CDR3 region: CASRQGDWETQYF. The CDR3 DNA sequence: TGCGCCAGCAGACAGGGTGATTGGGAGACCCAGTACTTC. V usage is TRBV5-1 and J usage is TRBJ2-7; D is possibly TRBD1 (6 bases). The DNA end is more similar to TRBJ2-5, so the J call may be wrong. CDR1 and CDR2 from the germline V gene are SGHRS and YFSETQ. The CDR3 spans 13 residues.

Comments on this clonotype: A much bigger clone sits one base away, suggesting this may be a read error. This chain uses TRBV6-5 with TRBJ2-1; 8 bases line up with TRBD2. The end of the DNA fits TRBJ2-7 better, so the J call may be wrong. This CDR3 contains 14 residues. Germline V lookup: CDR1 MNHEY, CDR2 SVGAGI. CDR3 sequence (DNA): TGTACCAGCAGTTTAGCGGGATCCTACAATGAGCAGTACTTC. The encoded protein is CTSSLAGSYNEQYF.

The chain joins TRBV3-1 to TRBJ1-4, with 10 bases matching TRBD1. Germline V gene data show CDR1 as LGHDT and CDR2 as YNNKEL (reference sequence). J lost 8 bases, V lost 8 bases, and 8 bases had no gene match. The CDR3 has 14 residues. The CDR3 nucleotides are TGTGCCAGCGGCTCCGGGACAGGGGTCGAAAAACTGTTTTTT. This translates into CASGSGTGVEKLFF.

This chain uses TRBV12-3 or TRBV12-4 with TRBJ2-7; D remains ambiguous. The length of the CDR3 is 14 residues. Trimming shortened V by 5 bases and J by 0 bases, and 11 bases separated the two germline ends. CDR3 nucleotides: TGTGCCAGCAGTGTCAGACTGAGCTCCTACGAGCAGTACTTC. Encoded protein: CASSVRLSSYEQYF.

This clonotype showed up just a few times. The chain has TRBV5-1 and TRBJ1-2; D unclear. In germline, CDR1 is SGHRS, CDR2 YFSETQ. Trimming pared 3 bases from V and 4 bases from J, leaving 19 bases between. The CDR3 length is 16 residues. The DNA of the CDR3 is TGCGCCAGCAGCTCCGCCGACCTTTGGCGGGGCTATGGCTACACCTTC. Protein sequence: CASSSADLWRGYGYTF.

CDR3 nucleotides: TGCAGTGCTAGAGTGGTGGGGATCTACAATGAGCAGTTCTTC. This codes for CSARVVGIYNEQFF. This rearrangement joins TRBV20-1 to TRBJ2-1, with D unclear. Per the germline V gene, CDR1 is DFQATT and CDR2 is SNEGSKA (reference sequence). CDR3 length equals 14 residues. V lost 1 base, J lost 3 bases, and 10 bases lay in between.

This clonotype was counted at least ten times. The V and J genes are TRBV5-1 and TRBJ2-1, with a possible D match to TRBD2 (6 bases). The CDR3 has 13 amino acids. V gave up 0 bases and J gave up 5 bases, with 6 bases separating them. Germline loops: CDR1 SGHRS, CDR2 YFSETQ. The CDR3 region has the DNA TGCGCCAGCAGCTTGGGGACTAACAATGAGCAGTTCTTC. The encoded protein is CASSLGTNNEQFF.

The chain employs TRBV12-3 or TRBV12-4 and TRBJ2-3; 10 bases match TRBD2. Losses at the gene ends were 3 bases for V and 6 bases for J; bases not matched to a gene: 12. This CDR3 is built from 17 residues. The CDR3: CASSLSALAGFLDTQYF. CDR3 in DNA: TGTGCCAGCAGTTTGTCAGCACTAGCGGGATTTTTGGATACGCAGTATTTT.

The chain is built from TRBV2 and TRBJ2-4; D gene unclear. This CDR3 comprises 16 residues. The V and J ends lost 3 bases and 0 bases respectively, with 12 bases between them. Germline V lookup: CDR1 SNHLY, CDR2 FYNNEI. CDR3 sequence reads: CASSDLDKLAKNIQYF. CDR3 nucleotides: TGTGCCAGCAGTGACTTGGATAAACTAGCCAAAAACATTCAGTACTTC.

The chain uses TRBV28 and TRBJ2-3; 7 bases are shared with TRBD2. The CDR3 extends over 14 amino acids. The trim removed 8 bases at V and 0 bases at J, leaving 5 bases unmatched. CDR1 and CDR2 (germline): MDHEN, SYDVKM. Written as DNA, the CDR3 is TGTGCCAGCGGGCGAGCGGGAAGCACAGATACGCAGTATTTT. Protein sequence: CASGRAGSTDTQYF.

With regard to this clonotype: A much larger clone lies one base from this, so it may be a read error. CDR3 in amino acids: CASSLLAMADTQYF. The CDR3 DNA follows: TGTGCCAGCAGCTTACTGGCTATGGCGGATACGCAGTATTTT. V and J are TRBV7-2 and TRBJ2-3; D call uncertain. This CDR3 spans 14 amino acids. With 2 bases removed from V and 6 bases from J, the gap between germline ends came to 12 bases. The germline V gene encodes CDR1 SGHTA and CDR2 FQGNSA. Together with reference TRBV7-2 and TRBJ2-3, the CDR3 gives the full variable domain: GAGVSQSPSNKVTEKGKDVELRCDPISGHTALYWYRQSLGQGLEFLIYFQGNSAPDKSGLPSDRFSAERTGGSVSTLTIQRTQQEDSAVYLCASSLLAMADTQYFGPGTRLTVL.

The J gene is TRBJ2-5, the V gene TRBV4-2, with TRBD1 matching over 9 bases. This CDR3 contains 16 residues. The V gene end was trimmed by 1 base and the J gene end by 4 bases; junction bases not matched to a gene: 7. Germline values: CDR1 LGHNA, CDR2 YNFKEQ. This CDR3 reads CASSQGATGGAETQYF. The CDR3 DNA follows: TGTGCCAGCAGCCAAGGGGCAACAGGGGGCGCAGAGACCCAGTACTTC.

The chain combines TRBV4-3 with TRBJ2-2; 8 bases are a match to TRBD1. Trimming cost V 0 bases and J 7 bases; bases outside gene matches: 7. The CDR3 is 16 residues long. Germline-derived CDR1 and CDR2 are LGHNA and YSLEER. Here the CDR3 reads CASSQDKWTGNGELFF. CDR3 nucleotides: TGCGCCAGCAGCCAAGATAAGTGGACAGGGAACGGGGAGCTGTTTTTT.

The rearrangement uses TRBV7-2 and TRBJ2-2; D tentatively reads TRBD1 or TRBD2 (7 bases each). The V and J ends lost 0 bases and 4 bases respectively, with 18 bases between them. The length of the CDR3 is 18 residues. Germline assignment: CDR1 SGHTA and CDR2 FQGNSA. CDR3: CASSLAPLGGGSTGELFF. DNA for the CDR3: TGTGCCAGCAGCTTAGCCCCTTTGGGAGGGGGCAGCACCGGGGAGCTGTTTTTT.

The chain joins TRBV30 to TRBJ1-1; 9 bases fit TRBD1. V shed 2 bases and J 1 base; nucleotides not matched to a gene: 2. CDR1 is GTSNPN, CDR2 SVGIG, per germline (reference sequence). This CDR3 has 14 residues. The CDR3 is CAWSTGQGNTEAFF. The CDR3 coding sequence is TGTGCCTGGAGTACGGGACAGGGGAACACTGAAGCTTTCTTT.

This clonotype has just one count. A much larger clone sits a single nucleotide away, making a read error possible. This chain links TRBV4-2 with TRBJ2-6; D is possibly TRBD2 (5 bases). The CDR3 totals 17 residues. Germline V gives CDR1 LGHNA, CDR2 YNFKEQ. The ends were cut back, 5 bases at V and 2 bases at J, with 16 bases in the middle. Here the CDR3 DNA reads TGTGCCAGCAGCAAGTCACGGGGATCGACTGGGGCCAACGTCCTGACTTTC. Protein: CASSKSRGSTGANVLTF.

The chain joins TRBV5-1 to TRBJ2-2; 9 bases align to TRBD1. Germline V CDR1 and CDR2: SGHRS, YFSETQ. The CDR3 has 15 amino acids. V lost 4 bases to trimming and J lost 3 bases; unmatched junction nucleotides: 4. The CDR3, as DNA: TGCGCCAGCAGCCGGTGGACAGGGGACACCGGGGAGCTGTTTTTT. This gives the protein CASSRWTGDTGELFF.

The rearrangement links TRBV5-5 to TRBJ2-5; 11 nucleotides align to TRBD1. With 4 bases clipped from V and 11 bases from J, the junction kept 10 bases outside the gene matches. The CDR3 length is 14 residues. Germline CDR1 is SGHKS and CDR2 is YYEKEE (reference sequence). The CDR3 DNA is TGTGCCAGCAGCCGGACAGGGGGCGAAGTGGGGCAGTACTTC. It codes for CASSRTGGEVGQYF.

For this clonotype: This may stem from a read error, because a much larger clone lies one nucleotide away. The V gene is TRBV15, the J gene TRBJ2-3; TRBD2 agrees at 10 bases. The CDR3 runs to 15 residues. Per germline, CDR1 LNHNV and CDR2 YYDKDF (reference sequence). V lost 7 bases to trimming and J lost 3 bases; unmatched junction nucleotides: 7. DNA for the CDR3: TGTGCCACCAACAGCCCACTAGCGGGGACAGATACGCAGTATTTT. Translation: CATNSPLAGTDTQYF.

The CDR3 sequence: CASIQGEVNEQFF. The CDR3 DNA reads as TGTGCCAGCATACAGGGGGAGGTCAATGAGCAGTTCTTC. The chain uses TRBV7-8 and TRBJ2-1, with 8 bases aligning to TRBD1. This CDR3 is built from 13 residues. V shed 7 bases, J shed 6 bases, and the junction held 5 bases outside the gene matches. Per the germline V gene, CDR1 is SGHVS and CDR2 is FQNEAQ.

This clonotype was seen repeatedly, ten times or more. The chain joins TRBV20-1 to TRBJ2-1; D gene uncertain. CDR1 DFQATT and CDR2 SNEGSKA come from the germline V gene (reference sequence). CDR3 length: 12 amino acids. Trimming stripped 7 bases from V and 10 bases from J, with 17 bases between. The CDR3 DNA is TGCAGTGTTCGTCTGCCGCCCGCGGAGCAGTTCTTC. Residues: CSVRLPPAEQFF.

At least ten counts were recorded for this clonotype. The chain employs TRBV7-2 and TRBJ2-1, with 7 bases that match TRBD1. The germline V gene has CDR1 SGHTA and CDR2 FQGNSA. The junction had 14 bases not matched to a gene; V was cut back by 5 bases and J by 7 bases. The length of the CDR3 is 16 residues. The CDR3 reads CASSPRLGQVMNEQFF. In DNA, the CDR3 is TGTGCCAGCAGCCCTCGCTTAGGACAGGTTATGAATGAGCAGTTCTTC.